A single sample gave rise to the 13 T cell receptor beta chains below, sequenced in a study of shared clonotypes between healthy human individuals. Repertoires were generated with immunoSEQ multiplex PCR, while TCRdb's copy carries only in-frame clones and drops some. The table lists over 2 million clones, just under 95% of them singletons, with approximately 0.41% in the top ten. Sequencing was carried out using naive CD4+ T cells from PBMCs. The subset was: CD45RA+ positively selected. These receptors all come from a man younger than 30 in good health. Some clones in this sample may be carry-over from other donors' samples.

The CDR3 protein is CASSLDLWTSGTGTGELFF. The CDR3 bases are TGTGCCAGCAGCTTAGACCTATGGACTAGCGGGACCGGCACCGGGGAGCTGTTTTTT. The chain combines TRBV11-3 with TRBJ2-2; 12 positions match TRBD2. The CDR3 loop spans 19 amino acids. CDR1 SGHNT and CDR2 YENEEA come from the germline V gene. V dropped 0 bases and J dropped 4; count of bases not matched to a gene: 9.

The gene calls are TRBV29-1 and TRBJ2-1; either TRBD1 or TRBD2 may fit D (5 bases each). The V end lost 4 bases, the J end lost 7 bases, and 11 bases lay between the germline ends. From germline, CDR1 is SQVTM and CDR2 ANQGSEA. CDR3 length: 12 amino acids. CDR3 DNA: TGCAGCGTTGGGGGCCCGGGGAATGAGCAGTTCTTC. Translating it yields CSVGGPGNEQFF.

The rearrangement uses TRBV27 and TRBJ2-5; a weak D match, TRBD1 (6 bases). CDR1 is MNHEY and CDR2 is SMNVEV in the germline V gene (reference sequence). The length of the CDR3 is 15 residues. The V end lost 6 bases, the J end lost 4 bases, and 18 bases lay between the germline ends. The DNA of the CDR3 is TGTGCCAGCAGCAGAGTGGGGGCCTCCTCAGAGACCCAGTACTTC. It is translated as CASSRVGASSETQYF.

As concerns this clone: Within the sample, other DNA sequences also encode this same CDR3. The gene calls are TRBV11-3 and TRBJ2-1; D unclear. V lost 0 bases to trimming and J lost 8 bases, with 5 bases between them. This CDR3 region has 12 residues. Looked up from germline, CDR1 is SGHNT and CDR2 is YENEEA. In DNA, the CDR3 is TGTGCCAGCAGCTTAGATAGGGATGAGCAGTTCTTC. Translating gives CASSLDRDEQFF.

The chain has TRBV29-1 and TRBJ2-6; D may correspond to TRBD1 or TRBD2 (5 bases each). The CDR3 has 18 amino acids. Germline V gives CDR1 SQVTM, CDR2 ANQGSEA. V lost 3 bases to trimming and J lost 2 bases, with 20 bases between them. The CDR3 loop reads CSVENRGRASAGANVLTF. The CDR3, as DNA: TGCAGCGTTGAGAACCGGGGCAGGGCATCCGCTGGGGCCAACGTCCTGACTTTC.

The chain uses TRBV4-1 and TRBJ1-1; 10 bases map to TRBD1. Looked up from germline, CDR1 is MGHRA and CDR2 is YSYEKL. Trimming removed 1 base from V and 4 bases from J; junction bases left unmatched: 6. This CDR3 is built from 16 residues. CDR3 nucleotides: TGCGCCAGCAGCCAAGCTCCCGGGACAGGGGTCACTGAAGCTTTCTTT. Its translation is CASSQAPGTGVTEAFF.

The sample holds one count of this clone. This chain links TRBV13 with TRBJ1-2; TRBD1 agrees at 7 bases. Trimming cost V 6 bases and J 3 bases; bases outside gene matches: 7. In germline, CDR1 is PRHDT, CDR2 FYEKMQ (reference sequence). The CDR3 runs to 14 residues. The CDR3 sequence: CASRLIQGYYGYTF. CDR3 DNA sequence: TGTGCCAGCAGGCTGATACAGGGGTACTATGGCTACACCTTC.

This clone was observed once. This rearrangement joins TRBV13 to TRBJ1-1; D is unclear. CDR1 is PRHDT, CDR2 FYEKMQ, per germline (reference sequence). V was pared by 2 bases and J by 5 bases, with 3 bases between. This CDR3 is built from 11 residues. This CDR3 reads CASSLLTEAFF. DNA for the CDR3: TGTGCCAGCAGCTTATTGACTGAAGCTTTCTTT.

This chain uses TRBV7-3 with TRBJ2-2; the match to TRBD2 covers 7 bases. The CDR3 extends over 16 amino acids. Germline lookup yields CDR1 SGHTA and CDR2 FQGTGA. V gave up 2 bases and J gave up 6 bases; unmatched junction bases: 9. The CDR3 coding sequence is TGTGCCAGCAGCTTACAAGCAGCGGGGACGGCCGGGGAGCTGTTTTTT. Amino acids: CASSLQAAGTAGELFF.

This chain uses TRBV7-2 with TRBJ1-2, with D maybe TRBD1 (6 bases). Trimming cost V 2 bases and J 8 bases, with 18 bases left between them. CDR1 is SGHTA, CDR2 FQGNSA, per germline. The CDR3 has 15 residues. CDR3 DNA sequence: TGTGCCAGCAGCTTAAGTGTCCCGGGGGGCTCCGGCTACACCTTC. Its translation: CASSLSVPGGSGYTF.

V and J are TRBV7-2 and TRBJ1-3; D not certain. Germline V gene data show CDR1 as SGHTA and CDR2 as FQGNSA. V was clipped by 1 base and J by 2 bases, with 12 bases between them. The CDR3 length is 16 residues. The CDR3 spells CASSLEWSEAGNTIYF. CDR3 bases: TGTGCCAGCAGCTTAGAATGGTCGGAGGCTGGAAACACCATATATTTT.

The rearrangement links TRBV5-1 to TRBJ2-3; 10 bases map to TRBD2. The germline V gene encodes CDR1 SGHRS and CDR2 YFSETQ. This CDR3 has 17 amino acids. With V trimmed by 4 bases and J by 1 base, 9 bases remained unmatched. This chain's CDR3 is CASSTSSGTSGTDTQYF. The CDR3 region has the DNA TGCGCCAGCAGCACCTCATCCGGGACTAGCGGCACAGATACGCAGTATTTT.

V and J are TRBV27 and TRBJ2-7; 7 nucleotides line up with TRBD1. There are 12 residues in the CDR3. Germline assignment: CDR1 MNHEY and CDR2 SMNVEV (reference sequence). Trimming at V came to 2 bases and at J to 9 bases, leaving 4 bases not matched to a gene. The CDR3 coding sequence is TGTGCCAGCAGTTTAAGACAGGGCGGGCAGTACTTC. Translating it yields CASSLRQGGQYF.